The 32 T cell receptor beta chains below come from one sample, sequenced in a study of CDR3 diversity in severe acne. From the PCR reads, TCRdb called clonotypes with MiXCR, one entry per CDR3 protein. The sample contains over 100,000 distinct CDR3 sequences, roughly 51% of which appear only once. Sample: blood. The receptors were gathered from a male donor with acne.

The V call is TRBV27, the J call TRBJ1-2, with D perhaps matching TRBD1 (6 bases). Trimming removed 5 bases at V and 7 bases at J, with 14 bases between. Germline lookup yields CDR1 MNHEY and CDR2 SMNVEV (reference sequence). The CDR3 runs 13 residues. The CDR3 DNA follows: TGTGCCAGCAGTCTCCTGACAGGTAGTGGCTACACCTTC. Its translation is CASSLLTGSGYTF.

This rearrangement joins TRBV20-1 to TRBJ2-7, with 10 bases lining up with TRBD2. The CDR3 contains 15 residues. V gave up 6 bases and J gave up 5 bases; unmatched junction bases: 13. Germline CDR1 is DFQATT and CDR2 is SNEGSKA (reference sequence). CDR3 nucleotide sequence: TGCAGTGCCTTCCCGACAGCGGGAGGGCCGAACGAGCAGTACTTC. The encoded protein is CSAFPTAGGPNEQYF.

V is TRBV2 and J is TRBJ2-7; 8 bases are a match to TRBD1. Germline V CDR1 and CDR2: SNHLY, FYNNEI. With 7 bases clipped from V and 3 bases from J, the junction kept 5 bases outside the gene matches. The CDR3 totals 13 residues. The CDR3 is CASMRGQGYEQYF. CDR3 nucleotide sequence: TGTGCCAGCATGAGAGGACAGGGCTACGAGCAGTACTTC.

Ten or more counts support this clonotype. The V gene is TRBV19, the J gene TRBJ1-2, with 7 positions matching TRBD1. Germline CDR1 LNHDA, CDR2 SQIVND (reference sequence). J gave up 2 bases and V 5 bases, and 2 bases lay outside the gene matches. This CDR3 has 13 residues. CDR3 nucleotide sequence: TGTGCCAGTAGTCCGGGACAGAACTATGGCTACACCTTC. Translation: CASSPGQNYGYTF.

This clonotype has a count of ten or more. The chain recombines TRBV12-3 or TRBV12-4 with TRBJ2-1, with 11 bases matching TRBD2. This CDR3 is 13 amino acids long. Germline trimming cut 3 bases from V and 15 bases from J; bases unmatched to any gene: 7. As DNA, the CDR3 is TGTGCCAGCAGTTTCTCGACTAGCGGGGATGTGTTCTTC. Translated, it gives CASSFSTSGDVFF.

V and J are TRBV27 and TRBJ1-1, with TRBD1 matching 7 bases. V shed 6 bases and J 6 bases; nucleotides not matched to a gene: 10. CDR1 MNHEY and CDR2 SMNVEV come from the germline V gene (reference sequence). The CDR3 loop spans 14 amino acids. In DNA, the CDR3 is TGTGCCAGCAGCCTTACAGGGGATCAGGCTGAAGCTTTCTTT. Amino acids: CASSLTGDQAEAFF.

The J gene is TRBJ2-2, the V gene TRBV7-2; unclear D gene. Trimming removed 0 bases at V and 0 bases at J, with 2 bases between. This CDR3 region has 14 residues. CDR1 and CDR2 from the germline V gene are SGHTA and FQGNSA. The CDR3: CASSLAANTGELFF. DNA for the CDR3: TGTGCCAGCAGCTTAGCGGCGAACACCGGGGAGCTGTTTTTT.

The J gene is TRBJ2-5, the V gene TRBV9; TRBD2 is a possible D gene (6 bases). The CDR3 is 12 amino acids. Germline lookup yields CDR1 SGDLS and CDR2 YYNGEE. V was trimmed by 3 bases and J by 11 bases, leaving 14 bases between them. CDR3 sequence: CASSGGDDTQYF. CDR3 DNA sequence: TGTGCCAGCAGCGGGGGGGACGATACGCAGTACTTC. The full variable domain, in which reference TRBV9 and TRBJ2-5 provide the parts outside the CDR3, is DSGVTQTPKHLITATGQRVTLRCSPRSGDLSVYWYQQSLDQGLQFLIQYYNGEERAKGNILERFSAQQFPDLHSELNLSSLELGDSALYFCASSGGDDTQYFGPGTRLLVL.

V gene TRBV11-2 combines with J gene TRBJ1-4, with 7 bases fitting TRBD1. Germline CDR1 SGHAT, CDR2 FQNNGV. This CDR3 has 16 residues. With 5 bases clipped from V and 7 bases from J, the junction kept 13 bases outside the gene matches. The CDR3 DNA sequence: TGTGCCAGCAGCCTAAGTCCTGAGGGGGCGGGTGAAAAACTGTTTTTT. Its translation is CASSLSPEGAGEKLFF.

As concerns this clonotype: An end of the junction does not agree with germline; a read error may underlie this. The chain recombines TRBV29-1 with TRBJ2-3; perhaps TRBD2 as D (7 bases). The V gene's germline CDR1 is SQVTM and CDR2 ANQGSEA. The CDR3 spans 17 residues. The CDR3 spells CSVEDLWGGGWTDAQYF. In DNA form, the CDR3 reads TGCAGCGTTGAAGACCTCTGGGGGGGGGGGTGGACAGATGCGCAGTATTTT.

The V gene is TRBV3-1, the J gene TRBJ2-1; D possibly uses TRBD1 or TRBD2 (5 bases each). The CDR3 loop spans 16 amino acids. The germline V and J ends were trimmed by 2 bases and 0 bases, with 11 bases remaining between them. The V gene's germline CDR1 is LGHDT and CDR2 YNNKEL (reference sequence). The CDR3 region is CASSQPGDASYNEQFF. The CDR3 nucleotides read TGTGCCAGCAGCCAACCCGGGGACGCCTCCTACAATGAGCAGTTCTTC.

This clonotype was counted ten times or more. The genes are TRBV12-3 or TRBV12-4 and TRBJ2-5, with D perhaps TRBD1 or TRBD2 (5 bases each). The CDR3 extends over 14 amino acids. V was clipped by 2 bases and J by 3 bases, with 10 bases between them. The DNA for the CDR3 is TGTGCCAGCAGTTTACTGGGGGTGGAAGAGACCCAGTACTTC. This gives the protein CASSLLGVEETQYF.

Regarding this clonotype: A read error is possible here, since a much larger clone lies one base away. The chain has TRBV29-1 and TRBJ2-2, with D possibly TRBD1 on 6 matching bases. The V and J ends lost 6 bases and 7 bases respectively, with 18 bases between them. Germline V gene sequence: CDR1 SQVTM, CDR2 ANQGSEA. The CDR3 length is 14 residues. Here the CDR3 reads CSVSAGVDIGELFF. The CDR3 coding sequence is TGCAGCGTGTCTGCAGGGGTAGACATCGGGGAGCTGTTTTTT.

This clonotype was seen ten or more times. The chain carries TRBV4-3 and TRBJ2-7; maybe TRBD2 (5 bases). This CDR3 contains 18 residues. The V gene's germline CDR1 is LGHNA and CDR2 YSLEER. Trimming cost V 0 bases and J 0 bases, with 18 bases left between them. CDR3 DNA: TGCGCCAGCAGCCAAGATCGAGGGTTGGGAGATAGCTCCTACGAGCAGTACTTC. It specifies CASSQDRGLGDSSYEQYF.

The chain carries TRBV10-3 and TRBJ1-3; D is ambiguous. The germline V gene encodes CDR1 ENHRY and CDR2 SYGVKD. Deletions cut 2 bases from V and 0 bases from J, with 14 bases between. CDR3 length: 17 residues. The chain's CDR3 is CAISETRGQTSGNTIYF. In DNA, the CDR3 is TGTGCCATCAGTGAGACGCGCGGTCAGACCTCTGGAAACACCATATATTTT.

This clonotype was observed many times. The CDR3 is CSAPRLAGGHEQYF. CDR3 nucleotides: TGCAGTGCCCCAAGACTAGCGGGGGGGCATGAGCAGTACTTC. This chain uses TRBV20-1 with TRBJ2-7; 14 nucleotides align to TRBD2. This CDR3 has 14 residues. With V trimmed by 6 bases and J by 7 bases, 8 bases remained unmatched. CDR1 DFQATT and CDR2 SNEGSKA come from the germline V gene (reference sequence).

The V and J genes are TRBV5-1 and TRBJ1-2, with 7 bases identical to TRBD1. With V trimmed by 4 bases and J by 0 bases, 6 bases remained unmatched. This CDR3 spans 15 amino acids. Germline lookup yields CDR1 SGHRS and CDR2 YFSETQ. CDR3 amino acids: CASSGGTDANYGYTF. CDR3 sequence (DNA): TGCGCCAGCAGCGGGGGGACAGATGCTAACTATGGCTACACCTTC. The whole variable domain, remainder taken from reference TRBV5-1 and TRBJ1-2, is KAGVTQTPRYLIKTRGQQVTLSCSPISGHRSVSWYQQTPGQGLQFLFEYFSETQRNKGNFPGRFSGRQFSNSRSEMNVSTLELGDSALYLCASSGGTDANYGYTFGSGTRLTVV.

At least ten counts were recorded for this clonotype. Written as DNA, the CDR3 is TGTGCCAGCAGTTCCTTCCTAGCGGGAGCTGGCACAGATACGCAGTATTTT. Its translation is CASSSFLAGAGTDTQYF. The chain is built from TRBV27 and TRBJ2-3; 10 bases map to TRBD2. Germline V gene lookup returns CDR1 MNHEY and CDR2 SMNVEV (reference sequence). CDR3 length: 17 amino acids. The V gene end was trimmed by 4 bases and the J gene end by 1 base; junction bases not matched to a gene: 8.

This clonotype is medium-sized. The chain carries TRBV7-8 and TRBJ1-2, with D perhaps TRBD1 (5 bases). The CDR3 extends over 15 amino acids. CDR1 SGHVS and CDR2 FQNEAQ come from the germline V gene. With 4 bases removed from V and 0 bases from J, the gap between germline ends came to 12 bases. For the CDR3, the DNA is TGTGCCAGCAGCTCCCGGGGGAGATCTAACTATGGCTACACCTTC. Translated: CASSSRGRSNYGYTF.

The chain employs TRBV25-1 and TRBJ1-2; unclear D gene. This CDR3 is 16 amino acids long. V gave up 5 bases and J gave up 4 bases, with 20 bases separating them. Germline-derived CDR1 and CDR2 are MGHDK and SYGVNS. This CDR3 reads CASSFGLKEQLYGYTF. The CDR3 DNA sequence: TGTGCCAGCAGTTTCGGGTTAAAGGAGCAACTCTATGGCTACACCTTC.

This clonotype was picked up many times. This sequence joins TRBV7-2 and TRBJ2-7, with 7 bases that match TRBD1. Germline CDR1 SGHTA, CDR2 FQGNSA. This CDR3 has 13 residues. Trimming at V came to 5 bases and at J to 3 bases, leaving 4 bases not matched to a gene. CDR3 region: CASSRQGGYEQYF. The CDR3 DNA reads TGTGCCAGCAGCCGACAGGGTGGCTACGAGCAGTACTTC.

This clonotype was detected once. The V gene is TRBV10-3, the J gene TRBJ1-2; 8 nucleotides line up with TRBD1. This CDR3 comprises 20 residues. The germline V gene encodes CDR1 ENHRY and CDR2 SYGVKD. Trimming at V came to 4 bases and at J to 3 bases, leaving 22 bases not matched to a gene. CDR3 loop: CAISGPFARSPGTGHYGYTF. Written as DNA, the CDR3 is TGTGCCATCAGTGGGCCTTTCGCCAGAAGTCCCGGGACAGGCCACTATGGCTACACCTTC.

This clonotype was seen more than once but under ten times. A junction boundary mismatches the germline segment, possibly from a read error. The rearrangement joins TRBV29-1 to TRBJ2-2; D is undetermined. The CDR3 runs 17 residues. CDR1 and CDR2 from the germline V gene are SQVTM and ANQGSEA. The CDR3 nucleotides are TGCAGCGCTGAAAAGGCGGAGCCTCCGCAAAGCACCGGGGAGCTGTTTTTT. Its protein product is CSAEKAEPPQSTGELFF.

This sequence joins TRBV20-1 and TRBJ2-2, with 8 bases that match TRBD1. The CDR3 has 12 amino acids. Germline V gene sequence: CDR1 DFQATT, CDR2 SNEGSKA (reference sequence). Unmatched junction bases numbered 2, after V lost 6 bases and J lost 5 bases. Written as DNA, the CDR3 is TGCAGTGCGCGGACAGGGACCGGGGAGCTGTTTTTT. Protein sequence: CSARTGTGELFF.

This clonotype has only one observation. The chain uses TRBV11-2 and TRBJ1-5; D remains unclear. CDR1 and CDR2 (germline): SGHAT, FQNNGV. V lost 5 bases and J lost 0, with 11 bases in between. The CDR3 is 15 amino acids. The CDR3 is CASSTRHGSNQPQHF. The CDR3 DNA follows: TGTGCCAGCAGCACTCGACACGGTAGCAATCAGCCCCAGCATTTT.

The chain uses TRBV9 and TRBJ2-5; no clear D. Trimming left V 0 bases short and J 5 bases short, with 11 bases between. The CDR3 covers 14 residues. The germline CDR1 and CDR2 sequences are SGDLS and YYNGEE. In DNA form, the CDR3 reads TGTGCCAGCAGCGTAGGCTCCAGTCAGGAGACCCAGTACTTC. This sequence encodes CASSVGSSQETQYF.

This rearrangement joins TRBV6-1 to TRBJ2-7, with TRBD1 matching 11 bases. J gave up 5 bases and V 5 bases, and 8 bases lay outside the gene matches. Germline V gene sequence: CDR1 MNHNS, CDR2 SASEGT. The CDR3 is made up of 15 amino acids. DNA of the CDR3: TGTGCCAGCAGTTACCTGGACAGGGGGCACGACGAGCAGTACTTC. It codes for CASSYLDRGHDEQYF.

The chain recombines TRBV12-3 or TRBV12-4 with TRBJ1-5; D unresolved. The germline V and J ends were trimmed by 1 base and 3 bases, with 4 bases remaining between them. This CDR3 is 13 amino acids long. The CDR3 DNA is TGTGCCAGCAGTTTAGGGAACAATCAGCCCCAGCATTTT. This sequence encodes CASSLGNNQPQHF.

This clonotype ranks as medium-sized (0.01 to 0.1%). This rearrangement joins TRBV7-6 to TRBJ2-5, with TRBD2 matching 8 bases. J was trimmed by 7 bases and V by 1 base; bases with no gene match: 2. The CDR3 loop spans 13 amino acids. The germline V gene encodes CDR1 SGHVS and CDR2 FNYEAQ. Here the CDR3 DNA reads TGTGCCAGCAGCTTAGAACTAGCGGCGACCCAGTACTTC. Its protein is CASSLELAATQYF.

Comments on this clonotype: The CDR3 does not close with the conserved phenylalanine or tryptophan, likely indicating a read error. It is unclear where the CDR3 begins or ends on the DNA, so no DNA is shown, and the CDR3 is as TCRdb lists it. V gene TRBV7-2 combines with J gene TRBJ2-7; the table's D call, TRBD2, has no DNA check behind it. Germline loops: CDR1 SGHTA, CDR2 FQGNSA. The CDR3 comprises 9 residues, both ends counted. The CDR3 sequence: CASSFRLAG.

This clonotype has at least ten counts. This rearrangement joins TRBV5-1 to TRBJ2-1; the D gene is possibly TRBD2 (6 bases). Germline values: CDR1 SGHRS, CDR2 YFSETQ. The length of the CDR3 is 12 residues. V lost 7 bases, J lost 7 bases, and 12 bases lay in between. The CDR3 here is CASQGLLNEQFF. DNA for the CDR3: TGCGCCAGCCAGGGACTGCTTAATGAGCAGTTCTTC.

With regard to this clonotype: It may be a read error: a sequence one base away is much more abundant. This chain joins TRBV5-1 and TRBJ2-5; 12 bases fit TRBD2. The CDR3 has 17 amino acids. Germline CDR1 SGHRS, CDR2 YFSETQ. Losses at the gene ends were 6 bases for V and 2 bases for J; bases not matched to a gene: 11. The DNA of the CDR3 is TGCGCCAGCAACTACCGTGGACTAGCGGGATCTCAAGAGACCCAGTACTTC. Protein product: CASNYRGLAGSQETQYF.